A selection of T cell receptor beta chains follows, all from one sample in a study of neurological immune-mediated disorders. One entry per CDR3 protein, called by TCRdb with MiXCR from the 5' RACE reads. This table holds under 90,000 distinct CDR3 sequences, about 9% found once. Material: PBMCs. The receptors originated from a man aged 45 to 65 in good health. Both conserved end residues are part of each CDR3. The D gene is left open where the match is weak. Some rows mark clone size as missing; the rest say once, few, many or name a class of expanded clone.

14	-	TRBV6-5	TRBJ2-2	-	TGTGCCAGCAGGAAACAGGGTTTCACCGGGGAGCTGTTTTTT	CASRKQGFTGELFF
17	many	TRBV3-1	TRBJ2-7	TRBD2	TGTGCCAGCAGCCAAGAAAGAGGGACTAGCGGCACCTACGAGCAGTACTTC	CASSQERGTSGTYEQYF
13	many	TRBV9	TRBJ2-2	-	TGTGCCAGCAGCGCCTCGTACGACGGGGAGCTGTTTTTT	CASSASYDGELFF
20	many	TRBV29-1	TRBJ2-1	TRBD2	TGCAGCGTTGTATTCGTGTTGGGGACTAGCGGGAGTATGGCGGACAATGAGCAGTTCTTC	CSVVFVLGTSGSMADNEQFF
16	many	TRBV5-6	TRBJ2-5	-	TGTGCCAGCAGCTTGTATGCCAGCCTAGTCCAAGAGACCCAGTACTTC	CASSLYASLVQETQYF
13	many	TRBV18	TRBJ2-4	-	TGTGCCAGCTCACCACAGGTGGAAAACATTCAGTACTTC	CASSPQVENIQYF
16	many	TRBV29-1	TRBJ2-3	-	TGCAGCTCGGGCGGTAGGTGGAAGGCTAGCACAGATACGCAGTATTTT	CSSGGRWKASTDTQYF
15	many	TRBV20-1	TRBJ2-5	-	TGCAGTGCTAGAGATGTGGGACACCTACAAGAGACCCAGTACTTC	CSARDVGHLQETQYF
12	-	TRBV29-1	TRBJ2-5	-	TGCAGCATTCGGCCGGGGCGGGAGACCCAGTACTTC	CSIRPGRETQYF
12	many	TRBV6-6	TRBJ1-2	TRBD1	TGTGCCAGCAGCGACAGGGGGAATGGCTACACCTTC	CASSDRGNGYTF
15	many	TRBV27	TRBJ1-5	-	TGTGCCAGCAGTTTATCAACGGCAGGGGTTCAGCCCCAGCATTTT	CASSLSTAGVQPQHF
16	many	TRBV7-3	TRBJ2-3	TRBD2	TGTGCCAGCAGCCTAAGATTAGCGGGCGACGGGGATACGCAGTATTTT	CASSLRLAGDGDTQYF
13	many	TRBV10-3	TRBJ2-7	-	TGTGCCATCGGGGTGGGCAGTTCCTACGAGCAGTACTTC	CAIGVGSSYEQYF
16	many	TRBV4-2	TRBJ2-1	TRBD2	TGTGCCAGCAGCCAAGATCATTCAGGGTCGGGGGGTGAGCAGTTCTTC	CASSQDHSGSGGEQFF
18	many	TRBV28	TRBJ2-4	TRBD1	TGTGCCAGCAGTTTACTCTATTTGGGACAGGGAACCAAAAACATTCAGTACTTC	CASSLLYLGQGTKNIQYF
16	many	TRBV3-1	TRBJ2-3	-	TGTGCCAGCAGCCAAGATCACGGCCTTTCGGCAGATACGCAGTATTTT	CASSQDHGLSADTQYF
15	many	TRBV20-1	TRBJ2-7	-	TGCAGTGCTAGAGATCCGGCAGGCCAAAGGTACGAGCAGTACTTC	CSARDPAGQRYEQYF
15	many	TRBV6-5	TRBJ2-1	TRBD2	TGTGCCACTTACCCAAGGAGCGGGAGTAAGGATGAGCAGTTCTTC	CATYPRSGSKDEQFF
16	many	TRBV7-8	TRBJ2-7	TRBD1	TGTGCCAGCAGCTTAGTTGGGACAGGGGTATCCTACGAGCAGTACTTC	CASSLVGTGVSYEQYF
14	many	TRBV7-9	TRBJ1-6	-	TGTGCCAGCAGCTTACAGGGTCTGGATTCACCCCTCCACTTT	CASSLQGLDSPLHF
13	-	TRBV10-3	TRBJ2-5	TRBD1	TGTGCCTCCGGGACAGGGGTGGAAGAGACCCAGTACTTC	CASGTGVEETQYF
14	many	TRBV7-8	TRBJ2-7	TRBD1	TGTGCCAGCAGCGTGACAGGGTCCCCCTACGAGCAGTACTTC	CASSVTGSPYEQYF